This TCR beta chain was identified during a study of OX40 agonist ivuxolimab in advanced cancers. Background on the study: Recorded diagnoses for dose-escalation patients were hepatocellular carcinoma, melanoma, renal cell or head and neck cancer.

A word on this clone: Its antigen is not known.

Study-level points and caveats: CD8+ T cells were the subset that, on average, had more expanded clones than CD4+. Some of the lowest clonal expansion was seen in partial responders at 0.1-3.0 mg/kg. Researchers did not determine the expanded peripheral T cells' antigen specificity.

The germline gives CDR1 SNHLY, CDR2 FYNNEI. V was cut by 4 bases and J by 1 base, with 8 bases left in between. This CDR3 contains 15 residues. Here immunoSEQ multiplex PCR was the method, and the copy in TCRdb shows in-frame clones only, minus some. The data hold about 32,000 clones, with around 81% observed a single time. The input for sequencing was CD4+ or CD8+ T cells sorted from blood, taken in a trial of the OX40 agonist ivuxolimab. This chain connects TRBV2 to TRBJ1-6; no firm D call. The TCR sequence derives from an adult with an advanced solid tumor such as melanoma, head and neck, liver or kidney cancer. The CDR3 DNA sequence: TGTGCCAGCAGTGCGCAGGTGTCCTATAATTCACCCCTCCACTTT. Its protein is CASSAQVSYNSPLHF.